This T cell receptor (beta chain) was identified in a study of blood T cell repertoires in COVID-19. On the study more broadly: T cells, B-cell-depleted T cells, or PBMCs provided the cDNA or gDNA that served as material.

How the authors handled the data: Estimation of nucleated cell counts was performed using reference gene primer amplification. The data were produced by immunoSEQ multiplex PCR, yet TCRdb's version contains in-frame clones alone and is incomplete. The V and J calls and clone size are taken from that table; D and trimming were inferred from the DNA. The table shows 63,000 or so clones, with about 86% occurring only once. The specimen was peripheral blood. This TCR was recovered from a human donor in a cohort sampled during active COVID-19.

In DNA, the CDR3 is TGTGCCAGCAGGGGACAGGGCCTCGAGCAGTACTTC. It specifies CASRGQGLEQYF. The genes are TRBV5-6 and TRBJ2-7; 9 nucleotides agree with TRBD1. The CDR3 is made up of 12 amino acids. Per germline, CDR1 SGHDT and CDR2 YYEEEE. V gave up 5 bases and J gave up 6 bases; unmatched junction bases: 3.